These 11 T cell receptor beta chains share one sample of origin, sequenced in a study of cytomegalovirus exposure and HLA in healthy donors. Generated by immunoSEQ multiplex PCR, the TCRdb table keeps only in-frame clones and is missing some. The sample yields roughly 270,000 clones, around 89% seen once. Sequencing was performed on PBMCs. Source of these receptors: a woman between 18 and 30 years old in good health and CMV-seronegative.

The CDR3 reads CASSLRQGLGVEQYF. CDR3 DNA sequence: TGTGCCAGCAGCTTAAGACAGGGGCTGGGCGTCGAGCAGTACTTC. This chain joins TRBV7-8 and TRBJ2-7; 8 nucleotides agree with TRBD1. Looked up from germline, CDR1 is SGHVS and CDR2 is FQNEAQ. The CDR3 has 15 residues. Losses at the gene ends were 2 bases for V and 6 bases for J; bases not matched to a gene: 9.

J is TRBJ2-5 and V is TRBV20-1; 7 bases fit TRBD1. The J segment lost 9 bases and the V segment lost 2 bases, leaving 3 bases of the junction unmatched. The germline V gene has CDR1 DFQATT and CDR2 SNEGSKA (reference sequence). CDR3 size: 11 residues. This CDR3 is CSARTTGAQYF. The CDR3 DNA is TGCAGTGCTAGAACCACAGGGGCCCAGTACTTC.

This chain joins TRBV4-1 and TRBJ2-5; D is undetermined. V lost 1 base and J 2 bases, leaving 5 bases between the germline ends. The CDR3 length is 13 residues. Germline-derived CDR1 and CDR2 are MGHRA and YSYEKL. The CDR3: CASSQGAQETQYF. CDR3 sequence (DNA): TGCGCCAGCAGCCAAGGGGCACAAGAGACCCAGTACTTC.

The chain combines TRBV6-1 with TRBJ2-1; TRBD2 agrees at 13 bases. This CDR3 is built from 15 residues. With V trimmed by 5 bases and J by 6 bases, 4 bases remained unmatched. Germline V gene sequence: CDR1 MNHNS, CDR2 SASEGT. CDR3 protein: CASSPGLAGVNEQFF. Written as DNA, the CDR3 is TGTGCCAGCAGTCCCGGACTAGCGGGAGTCAATGAGCAGTTCTTC.

The chain has TRBV6-6 and TRBJ2-7, with TRBD2 identical over 11 bases. With V trimmed by 5 bases and J by 2 bases, 8 bases remained unmatched. The CDR3 has 16 residues. The V gene's germline CDR1 is MNHNY and CDR2 SVGAGI (reference sequence). The CDR3 spells CASSKSGLAEPYEQYF. The DNA of the CDR3 is TGTGCCAGCAGTAAATCGGGACTAGCGGAGCCCTACGAGCAGTACTTC.

This clone is a singleton in its sample. The V and J genes are TRBV29-1 and TRBJ1-2; TRBD1 matches at 8 bases. This CDR3 has 11 residues. V trimming: 4 bases; J trimming: 8 bases; junction bases outside the gene matches: 3. Germline V gene data show CDR1 as SQVTM and CDR2 as ANQGSEA. The CDR3 loop reads CSVGTGQGYTF. CDR3 bases: TGCAGCGTTGGGACAGGGCAAGGCTACACCTTC.

This chain links TRBV28 with TRBJ1-2, with 9 bases fitting TRBD1. Germline values: CDR1 MDHEN, CDR2 SYDVKM. The CDR3 covers 16 residues. Losses at the gene ends were 6 bases for V and 2 bases for J; bases not matched to a gene: 10. CDR3 in DNA: TGTGCCAGCAGCCCTTCCTCGACAGGGGGGAACTATGGCTACACCTTC. Residues: CASSPSSTGGNYGYTF.

V and J are TRBV27 and TRBJ1-5; TRBD1 might be the D (5 bases). V shed 2 bases and J shed 3 bases, with 8 bases lying between them. Germline V gene lookup returns CDR1 MNHEY and CDR2 SMNVEV (reference sequence). The CDR3 is made up of 14 amino acids. Written as DNA, the CDR3 is TGTGCCAGCAGTTTAGCAGGGAACAATCAGCCCCAGCATTTT. Its translation: CASSLAGNNQPQHF.

The chain employs TRBV7-3 and TRBJ2-7; D may be TRBD1 (6 bases). CDR1 and CDR2 (germline): SGHTA, FQGTGA. V lost 3 bases to trimming and J lost 6 bases, with 15 bases between them. CDR3 length: 14 residues. CDR3 region: CASSFGGPLAEQYF. The CDR3, as DNA: TGTGCCAGCAGCTTTGGGGGCCCCTTAGCCGAGCAGTACTTC.

This clone was seen only once. The chain recombines TRBV27 with TRBJ2-1; 13 bases match TRBD2. The CDR3 has 14 amino acids. V lost 6 bases and J lost 10; bases outside the gene matches: 6. From germline, CDR1 is MNHEY and CDR2 SMNVEV (reference sequence). CDR3 in DNA: TGTGCCAGCAGAGGACTAGCGGGAGATGAAGAGCAGTTCTTC. Translated: CASRGLAGDEEQFF.

The rearrangement links TRBV18 to TRBJ2-5, with TRBD2 matching over 14 bases. This CDR3 has 17 amino acids. With 6 bases clipped from V and 5 bases from J, the junction kept 11 bases outside the gene matches. Germline loops: CDR1 KGHSH, CDR2 LQKENI. CDR3 amino acids: CASSPGLAGVKGETQYF. The CDR3 nucleotides are TGTGCCAGCTCCCCGGGACTAGCGGGAGTAAAGGGGGAGACCCAGTACTTC.